The text below deals with one T cell receptor (beta chain). Treg sorting used a CD4+CD25+CD127-/low gate. TCRdb re-called the 5' RACE reads with MiXCR, one entry per CDR3 protein. The sample lists about 57,000 distinct CDR3 sequences; roughly 28% were seen once. V was pared by 11 bases and J by 5 bases, with 10 bases between. There are 11 residues in the CDR3. Germline V gene lookup returns CDR1 SEHNR and CDR2 FQNEAQ (reference sequence). Sequenced sample: tumor-infiltrating Tregs sorted from the breast tumor. The clonotype originates from a female donor with breast cancer. This chain links TRBV7-9 with TRBJ2-1; D is unresolved. The CDR3 spells CAVQAHNEQFF. CDR3 bases: TGTGCCGTTCAGGCCCACAATGAGCAGTTCTTC.